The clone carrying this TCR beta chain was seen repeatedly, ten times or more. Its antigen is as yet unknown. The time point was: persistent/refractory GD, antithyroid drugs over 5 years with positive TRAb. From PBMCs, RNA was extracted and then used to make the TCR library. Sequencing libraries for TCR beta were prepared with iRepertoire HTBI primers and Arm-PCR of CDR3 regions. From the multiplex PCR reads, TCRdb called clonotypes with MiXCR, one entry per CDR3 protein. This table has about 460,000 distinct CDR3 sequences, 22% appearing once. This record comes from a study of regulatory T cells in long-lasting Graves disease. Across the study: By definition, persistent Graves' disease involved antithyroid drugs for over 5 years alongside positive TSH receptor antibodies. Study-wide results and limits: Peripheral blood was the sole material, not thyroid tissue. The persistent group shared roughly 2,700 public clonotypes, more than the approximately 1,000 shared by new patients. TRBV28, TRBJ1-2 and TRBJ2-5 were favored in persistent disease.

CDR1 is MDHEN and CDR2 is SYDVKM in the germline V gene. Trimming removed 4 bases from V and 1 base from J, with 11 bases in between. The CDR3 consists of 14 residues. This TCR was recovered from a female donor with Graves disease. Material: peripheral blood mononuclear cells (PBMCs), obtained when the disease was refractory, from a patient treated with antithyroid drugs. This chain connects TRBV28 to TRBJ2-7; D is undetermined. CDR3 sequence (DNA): TGTGCCAGCAGTTACTCGCTAAGTTCCTACGAGCAGTACTTC. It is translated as CASSYSLSSYEQYF.